One and the same sample provided the 30 T cell receptor beta chains below, sequenced in a study of cytomegalovirus exposure and HLA in healthy donors. PCR employed 60 Vbeta and 13 Jbeta primers. The assay was immunoSEQ multiplex PCR, and TCRdb's table has in-frame clones only and misses some. The table includes some 93,000 clones, around 84% detected once. The sample was PBMCs. These TCRs come from a woman aged 40 to 50 in good health and CMV-seronegative.

The chain has TRBV7-9 and TRBJ2-7, with a weak D call TRBD1 (5 bases). This CDR3 comprises 12 residues. V was pared by 4 bases and J by 2 bases, with 6 bases between. Germline values: CDR1 SEHNR, CDR2 FQNEAQ (reference sequence). CDR3 amino acids: CASSSTAYEQYF. The CDR3 region has the DNA TGTGCCAGCAGCTCGACAGCCTACGAGCAGTACTTC.

The chain uses TRBV5-5 and TRBJ1-5; D ambiguous. In germline, CDR1 is SGHKS, CDR2 YYEKEE (reference sequence). CDR3 size: 14 residues. Between the trimmed V and J ends, which lost 0 bases and 7 bases, there was a span of 11 bases. The CDR3 region has the DNA TGTGCCAGCAGCTTGGAGGTGGGCAGGCAGCCCCAGCATTTT. Protein: CASSLEVGRQPQHF.

This sequence joins TRBV28 and TRBJ2-1; D unresolved. Germline lookup yields CDR1 MDHEN and CDR2 SYDVKM. The germline V and J ends were trimmed by 5 bases and 3 bases, with 11 bases remaining between them. The CDR3 length is 14 residues. The CDR3 loop is CASSKTTGYNEQFF. CDR3 sequence (DNA): TGTGCCAGCAGTAAAACGACTGGCTACAATGAGCAGTTCTTC.

This clone was detected only a few times. The chain recombines TRBV14 with TRBJ2-3, with 12 positions matching TRBD2. Germline V CDR1 and CDR2: SGHDN, FVKESK. CDR3 size: 18 residues. V lost 1 base, J lost 0 bases, and 5 bases stayed unmatched. In DNA, the CDR3 is TGTGCCAGCAGCCAAGGAATGACTAGCGGGAGAAGCACAGATACGCAGTATTTT. Translated, it gives CASSQGMTSGRSTDTQYF.

The chain has TRBV19 and TRBJ2-7; 8 bases fit TRBD1. Germline V gives CDR1 LNHDA, CDR2 SQIVND (reference sequence). V shed 3 bases and J 5 bases; nucleotides not matched to a gene: 12. The CDR3 runs to 16 residues. This CDR3 reads CASSILGTGFPHEQYF. In nucleotides, the CDR3 is TGTGCCAGTAGTATTTTGGGGACAGGATTCCCCCACGAGCAGTACTTC. Variable domain in full (rest from reference TRBV19 and TRBJ2-7): DGGITQSPKYLFRKEGQNVTLSCEQNLNHDAMYWYRQDPGQGLRLIYYSQIVNDFQKGDIAEGYSVSREKKESFPLTVTSAQKNPTAFYLCASSILGTGFPHEQYFGPGTRLTVT.

The V gene is TRBV6-4, the J gene TRBJ1-2, with 7 positions matching TRBD1. The V and J ends lost 0 bases and 7 bases, in that order; junction bases with no gene match: 8. CDR1 and CDR2 (germline): MRHNA, SNTAGT. The CDR3 is 15 residues long. CDR3 in DNA: TGTGCCAGCAGTGACTCAGGGACAGTGTCAGGTGGCTACACCTTC. It yields the protein CASSDSGTVSGGYTF.

V and J are TRBV6-5 and TRBJ2-1, with TRBD2 matching over 7 bases. The V gene's germline CDR1 is MNHEY and CDR2 SVGAGI. CDR3 length: 16 amino acids. V trimming: 2 bases; J trimming: 0 bases; junction bases outside the gene matches: 4. The CDR3 DNA follows: TGTGCCAGCAGTTACCTAACTAGCGACTCCTACAATGAGCAGTTCTTC. The encoded protein is CASSYLTSDSYNEQFF.

The J gene is TRBJ2-2, the V gene TRBV27, with 12 bases fitting TRBD2. Trimming at V came to 6 bases and at J to 4 bases, leaving 3 bases not matched to a gene. The length of the CDR3 is 15 residues. CDR1 MNHEY and CDR2 SMNVEV come from the germline V gene (reference sequence). CDR3 sequence: CASRMTSGSTGELFF. The CDR3 DNA reads as TGTGCCAGCAGGATGACTAGCGGGAGCACCGGGGAGCTGTTTTTT.

This chain links TRBV4-1 with TRBJ2-3; 14 bases fit TRBD2. V trimming: 2 bases; J trimming: 6 bases; junction bases outside the gene matches: 4. Germline V CDR1 and CDR2: MGHRA, YSYEKL. This CDR3 comprises 16 residues. CDR3 bases: TGCGCCAGCAGCCAAACCGGGACTAGCGGGAGTGATACGCAGTATTTT. Protein: CASSQTGTSGSDTQYF.

This chain uses TRBV5-1 with TRBJ2-7; 14 bases match TRBD2. J lost 5 bases, V lost 0 bases, and 16 bases had no gene match. The CDR3 has 20 amino acids. Germline V gives CDR1 SGHRS, CDR2 YFSETQ. CDR3 coding DNA: TGCGCCAGCAGCTTGGCCCGGGGGGGACTAGCGGGAGCCCCCGGCAACGAGCAGTACTTC. It is translated as CASSLARGGLAGAPGNEQYF.

J is TRBJ2-7 and V is TRBV11-2; a possible D gene is TRBD1 (5 bases). CDR1 SGHAT and CDR2 FQNNGV come from the germline V gene. V gave up 3 bases and J gave up 7 bases, with 10 bases separating them. CDR3 length: 12 amino acids. CDR3 sequence: CASSFQRGEQYF. CDR3 sequence (DNA): TGTGCCAGCAGCTTCCAAAGGGGAGAGCAGTACTTC.

This chain uses TRBV2 with TRBJ2-5; D might be TRBD2 (7 bases). The germline V gene encodes CDR1 SNHLY and CDR2 FYNNEI. Trimming took off 3 bases at V and 3 bases at J, with 14 bases between the two ends. The CDR3 is 15 amino acids. The chain's CDR3 is CASSDAGALEETQYF. As DNA, the CDR3 is TGTGCCAGCAGTGACGCGGGGGCACTGGAAGAGACCCAGTACTTC. Combining the CDR3 with reference TRBV2 and TRBJ2-5 gives the whole variable domain EPEVTQTPSHQVTQMGQEVILRCVPISNHLYFYWYRQILGQKVEFLVSFYNNEISEKSEIFDDQFSVERPDGSNFTLKIRSTKLEDSAMYFCASSDAGALEETQYFGPGTRLLVL.

CDR3 DNA sequence: TGTGCCAGCAGTACACTAGCGGGACCAGATACGCAGTATTTT. Amino acid sequence: CASSTLAGPDTQYF. The gene calls are TRBV27 and TRBJ2-3; 10 positions match TRBD2. Germline lookup yields CDR1 MNHEY and CDR2 SMNVEV (reference sequence). This CDR3 is 14 amino acids long. V shed 5 bases and J 4 bases; nucleotides not matched to a gene: 3.

Points on this clone: Other DNA sequences within the sample encode an identical CDR3. The V and J genes are TRBV6-6 and TRBJ2-7; 9 nucleotides line up with TRBD2. Germline assignment: CDR1 MNHNY and CDR2 SVGAGI (reference sequence). Germline trimming cut 6 bases from V and 5 bases from J; bases unmatched to any gene: 5. The length of the CDR3 is 13 residues. CDR3 coding DNA: TGTGCCAGCAGCCCTCTAGCGGGACACGAGCAGTACTTC. It specifies CASSPLAGHEQYF.

V is TRBV7-8 and J is TRBJ2-7; 7 nucleotides line up with TRBD1. The CDR3 sequence is 13 residues long. J gave up 4 bases and V 3 bases, and 3 bases lay outside the gene matches. CDR1 is SGHVS, CDR2 FQNEAQ, per germline. The CDR3 nucleotides are TGTGCCAGCAGCTTTACAGGGGTTTACGAGCAGTACTTC. Encoded protein: CASSFTGVYEQYF.

The chain links TRBV6-1 to TRBJ1-2; D remains unclear. Germline V gene data show CDR1 as MNHNS and CDR2 as SASEGT. V was shortened by 2 bases and J by 2 bases, with 12 bases between the two germline ends. The CDR3 has 15 residues. The CDR3 reads CASSEFYQKNYGYTF. CDR3 coding DNA: TGTGCCAGCAGTGAATTTTACCAGAAGAACTATGGCTACACCTTC.

The chain uses TRBV5-1 and TRBJ2-3, with a weak D call TRBD1 (5 bases). The germline gives CDR1 SGHRS, CDR2 YFSETQ. Trimming pared 4 bases from V and 3 bases from J, leaving 9 bases between. The CDR3 has 13 residues. The CDR3 DNA sequence: TGCGCCAGCAGCATACGACAGACAGATACGCAGTATTTT. Protein sequence: CASSIRQTDTQYF.

The chain is built from TRBV13 and TRBJ1-2; D possibly corresponds to TRBD1 (5 bases). This CDR3 spans 13 amino acids. Trimming took 2 bases from V and 7 from J, leaving 11 bases between them. Germline V gene data show CDR1 as PRHDT and CDR2 as FYEKMQ (reference sequence). The CDR3 spells CASSLRGGTGYTF. The CDR3 DNA reads as TGTGCCAGCAGCTTACGCGGAGGGACTGGCTACACCTTC.

The chain links TRBV29-1 to TRBJ2-4, with 9 bases that match TRBD1. CDR3 size: 14 residues. Germline V gene data show CDR1 as SQVTM and CDR2 as ANQGSEA. V dropped 6 bases and J dropped 1; count of bases not matched to a gene: 4. CDR3 DNA: TGCAGCGTCGCCGGGACAGGGGCCAAAAACATTCAGTACTTC. Translation: CSVAGTGAKNIQYF.

The chain has TRBV5-6 and TRBJ1-2; 10 nucleotides match TRBD1. The germline V gene has CDR1 SGHDT and CDR2 YYEEEE. The CDR3 loop spans 18 amino acids. The ends lost 1 base at V and 2 bases at J; junction bases unmatched: 11. CDR3: CASSLNYGRDRGNYGYTF. In nucleotides, the CDR3 is TGTGCCAGCAGCTTGAATTACGGTCGGGACAGGGGCAACTATGGCTACACCTTC.

The V and J genes are TRBV11-3 and TRBJ2-3; maybe TRBD1 (5 bases). The CDR3 is made up of 11 amino acids. The ends were cut back, 4 bases at V and 6 bases at J, with 5 bases in the middle. Per the germline V gene, CDR1 is SGHNT and CDR2 is YENEEA. This CDR3 reads CASSSGDTQYF. In DNA, the CDR3 is TGTGCCAGCAGCTCAGGGGATACGCAGTATTTT.

The chain joins TRBV7-9 to TRBJ2-2; a weak D match, TRBD2 (5 bases). V gave up 5 bases and J gave up 7 bases, with 11 bases separating them. Germline V gives CDR1 SEHNR, CDR2 FQNEAQ (reference sequence). This CDR3 contains 13 residues. The CDR3 sequence is CASSQLGSGELFF. The CDR3 nucleotides read TGTGCCAGCAGCCAACTAGGAAGCGGGGAGCTGTTTTTT.

The chain employs TRBV4-2 and TRBJ1-1; TRBD1 might be the D (6 bases). This CDR3 has 15 amino acids. V lost 0 bases, J lost 5 bases, and 13 bases lay in between. Per the germline V gene, CDR1 is LGHNA and CDR2 is YNFKEQ. The CDR3 region is CASSQDTGRGTEAFF. The CDR3 bases are TGTGCCAGCAGCCAAGATACAGGGAGGGGGACTGAAGCTTTCTTT.

The chain has TRBV7-2 and TRBJ2-5; perhaps TRBD2 as D (5 bases). The CDR3 is made up of 14 amino acids. Germline CDR1 reads SGHTA; CDR2 reads FQGNSA. Trimming stripped 1 base from V and 5 bases from J, with 11 bases between. The CDR3 DNA reads as TGTGCCAGCAGCTTAGTGGGAGTGGGTGAGACCCAGTACTTC. It encodes CASSLVGVGETQYF.

The V gene is TRBV18, the J gene TRBJ2-2; no clear D gene. V was trimmed by 3 bases and J by 7 bases, leaving 6 bases between them. CDR1 and CDR2 from the germline V gene are KGHSH and LQKENI. CDR3 length: 12 residues. CDR3 protein: CASSPYSGELFF. CDR3 nucleotide sequence: TGTGCCAGCTCACCTTATAGCGGGGAGCTGTTTTTT.

This clone occurred once. The chain uses TRBV7-6 and TRBJ1-1, with unresolved D. The V and J ends lost 0 bases and 1 base respectively, with 6 bases between them. Per the germline V gene, CDR1 is SGHVS and CDR2 is FNYEAQ. The CDR3 covers 14 residues. In DNA form, the CDR3 reads TGTGCCAGCAGCTTAGCTCCGAGGAACACTGAAGCTTTCTTT. Translating it yields CASSLAPRNTEAFF.

This rearrangement joins TRBV10-1 to TRBJ2-1, with 7 bases that match TRBD2. V shed 2 bases, J shed 2 bases, and the junction held 9 bases outside the gene matches. CDR1 WNHNN and CDR2 SYGVQD come from the germline V gene (reference sequence). CDR3 length: 17 amino acids. CDR3 coding DNA: TGCGCCAGCAGTGAGGGGAGCGGGAAGGGCGCCTACAATGAGCAGTTCTTC. The encoded protein is CASSEGSGKGAYNEQFF.

The chain employs TRBV6-4 and TRBJ1-5; D possibly corresponds to TRBD1 (6 bases). Trimming shortened V by 5 bases and J by 0 bases, and 8 bases separated the two germline ends. The CDR3 consists of 14 residues. Germline lookup yields CDR1 MRHNA and CDR2 SNTAGT. CDR3 sequence (DNA): TGTGCCAGCAGTAAGGACAGTAGCAATCAGCCCCAGCATTTT. Its protein is CASSKDSSNQPQHF.

As regards this clone: One junction end does not reproduce the germline sequence, and a read error may be involved. V and J are TRBV10-2 and TRBJ2-1; TRBD2 agrees at 8 bases. The germline V gene has CDR1 WSHSY and CDR2 SAAADI. This CDR3 region has 17 residues. CDR3 DNA: TGCGCCAGCAGCGAGTCGCGGGGAGTAGCGGGAAGGAATGAGCAGTTCTTC. Its translation is CASSESRGVAGRNEQFF.

V is TRBV7-7 and J is TRBJ2-3; D call uncertain. Germline CDR1 is SSHAT and CDR2 is FNYEAQ (reference sequence). Trimming took 4 bases from V and 1 from J, leaving 6 bases between them. The CDR3 runs 13 residues. CDR3 sequence reads: CASSSLGTDTQYF. The CDR3 DNA reads as TGTGCCAGCAGCTCCCTAGGCACAGATACGCAGTATTTT. Looking up the rest from reference TRBV7-7 and TRBJ2-3 gives the full variable domain: GAGVSQSPRYKVTKRGQDVTLRCDPISSHATLYWYQQALGQGPEFLTYFNYEAQPDKSGLPSDRFSAERPEGSISTLTIQRTEQRDSAMYRCASSSLGTDTQYFGPGTRLTVL.